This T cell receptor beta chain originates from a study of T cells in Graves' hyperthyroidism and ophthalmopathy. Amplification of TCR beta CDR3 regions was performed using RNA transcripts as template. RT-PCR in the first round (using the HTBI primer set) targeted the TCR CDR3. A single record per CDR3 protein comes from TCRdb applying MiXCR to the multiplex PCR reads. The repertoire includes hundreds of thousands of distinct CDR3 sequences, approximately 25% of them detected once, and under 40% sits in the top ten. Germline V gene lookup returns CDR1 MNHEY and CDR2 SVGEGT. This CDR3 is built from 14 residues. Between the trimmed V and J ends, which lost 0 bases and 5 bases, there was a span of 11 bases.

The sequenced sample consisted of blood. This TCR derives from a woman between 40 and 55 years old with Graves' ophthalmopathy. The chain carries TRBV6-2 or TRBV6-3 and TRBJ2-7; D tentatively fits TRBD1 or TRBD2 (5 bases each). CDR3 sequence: CASSYSVQGDEQYF. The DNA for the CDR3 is TGTGCCAGCAGTTACTCGGTCCAGGGAGACGAGCAGTACTTC.